The 20 T cell receptor beta chains below were found in one sample sequenced in a study of blood T cell repertoires in COVID-19. Method: immunoSEQ multiplex PCR; TCRdb's copy keeps in-frame clones and lacks some. This table has roughly 22,000 clones, approximately 80% appearing once. Sequencing was performed on peripheral blood. Every receptor here comes from a woman between 65 and 79 years old with COVID-19, enrolled during active disease.

This chain connects TRBV2 to TRBJ1-5; 10 bases are a match to TRBD1. V gave up 7 bases and J gave up 0 bases; unmatched junction bases: 6. The length of the CDR3 is 16 residues. Per the germline V gene, CDR1 is SNHLY and CDR2 is FYNNEI. In nucleotides, the CDR3 is TGTGCCAGCATGGGGGGACAGGGGAATAGCAATCAGCCCCAGCATTTT. Encoded protein: CASMGGQGNSNQPQHF.

CDR3 DNA sequence: TGTGCCAGCAGGAGGGACAGGGCGTACGAGCAGTACTTC. This codes for CASRRDRAYEQYF. The V gene is TRBV6-5, the J gene TRBJ2-7; 9 positions agree with TRBD1. Unmatched junction bases numbered 4, after V lost 6 bases and J lost 4 bases. This CDR3 is 13 amino acids long. Germline values: CDR1 MNHEY, CDR2 SVGAGI.

The rearrangement links TRBV6-6 to TRBJ1-1; TRBD1 matches 12 bases. The germline gives CDR1 MNHNY, CDR2 SVGAGI (reference sequence). V lost 5 bases and J lost 0; bases outside the gene matches: 10. CDR3 length: 18 residues. CDR3: CASSPVGGTGGMNTEAFF. The CDR3 DNA is TGTGCCAGCAGTCCTGTTGGCGGGACAGGGGGCATGAACACTGAAGCTTTCTTT.

This chain links TRBV7-2 with TRBJ2-2; D possibly corresponds to TRBD2 (6 bases). Germline loops: CDR1 SGHTA, CDR2 FQGNSA. Trimming left V 4 bases short and J 4 bases short, with 10 bases between. The CDR3 is made up of 14 amino acids. DNA of the CDR3: TGTGCCAGCAGCTCTACTAGCATCACCGGGGAGCTGTTTTTT. Translation: CASSSTSITGELFF. The full variable domain, rest sourced from reference TRBV7-2 and TRBJ2-2, is GAGVSQSPSNKVTEKGKDVELRCDPISGHTALYWYRQSLGQGLEFLIYFQGNSAPDKSGLPSDRFSAERTGGSVSTLTIQRTQQEDSAVYLCASSSTSITGELFFGEGSRLTVL.

CDR3 in amino acids: CASFSSRRGTGGPYEQYF. CDR3 sequence (DNA): TGTGCCAGTTTCAGCTCCCGGCGTGGGACAGGGGGCCCCTACGAGCAGTACTTC. V usage is TRBV19 and J usage is TRBJ2-7, with 12 bases lining up with TRBD1. Per the germline V gene, CDR1 is LNHDA and CDR2 is SQIVND (reference sequence). The CDR3 sequence is 18 residues long. J was trimmed by 2 bases and V by 8 bases; bases with no gene match: 16.

The rearrangement uses TRBV4-3 and TRBJ2-7; 10 bases align to TRBD1. In germline, CDR1 is LGHNA, CDR2 YSLEER. The CDR3 covers 14 residues. V lost 1 base and J lost 6; bases outside the gene matches: 3. CDR3: CASSQGDRGAEQYF. In DNA, the CDR3 is TGCGCCAGCAGCCAAGGGGACAGGGGAGCCGAGCAGTACTTC.

The V and J genes are TRBV19 and TRBJ1-5; D gene unclear. The V gene's germline CDR1 is LNHDA and CDR2 SQIVND (reference sequence). This CDR3 contains 13 residues. With 6 bases removed from V and 2 bases from J, the gap between germline ends came to 8 bases. As DNA, the CDR3 is TGTGCCAGTAGACAGTCGGGCAATCAGCCCCAGCATTTT. The encoded protein is CASRQSGNQPQHF.

The chain is built from TRBV6-1 and TRBJ1-5; weak D call: TRBD1 (6 bases). The length of the CDR3 is 14 residues. V shed 3 bases and J shed 7 bases, with 13 bases lying between them. The germline CDR1 and CDR2 sequences are MNHNS and SASEGT. The CDR3 DNA reads TGTGCCAGCAGTGAGGGTCAGGGGCGGCAGCCCCAGCATTTT. This translates into CASSEGQGRQPQHF.

This clone was seen more than once but under ten times. V is TRBV6-2 or TRBV6-3 and J is TRBJ2-1; 7 bases fit TRBD1. CDR1 is MNHEY, CDR2 SVGEGT, per germline. CDR3 length: 16 amino acids. V lost 4 bases to trimming and J lost 2 bases; unmatched junction nucleotides: 8. The CDR3 DNA is TGTGCCAGCAGTTCCCCTCGGCAGGGGGCCTACAATGAGCAGTTCTTC. As protein: CASSSPRQGAYNEQFF.

A single count supports this clone. The rearrangement joins TRBV5-5 to TRBJ2-5, with a possible D match to TRBD2 (6 bases). V was cut by 0 bases and J by 5 bases, with 11 bases left in between. The CDR3 totals 14 residues. Per the germline V gene, CDR1 is SGHKS and CDR2 is YYEKEE (reference sequence). The CDR3 coding sequence is TGTGCCAGCAGCTTGGCGGGGGTGGAGGAGACCCAGTACTTC. This gives the protein CASSLAGVEETQYF.

The rearrangement uses TRBV5-1 and TRBJ1-1; D gene uncertain. Trimming pared 0 bases from V and 1 base from J, leaving 13 bases between. CDR3 length equals 16 residues. Germline V gene sequence: CDR1 SGHRS, CDR2 YFSETQ. In nucleotides, the CDR3 is TGCGCCAGCAGCTTGGAAGGCCACAGCCGGAACACTGAAGCTTTCTTT. It encodes CASSLEGHSRNTEAFF.

J is TRBJ1-4 and V is TRBV7-6; 7 bases fit TRBD1. The CDR3 runs 16 residues. V lost 5 bases to trimming and J lost 4 bases; unmatched junction nucleotides: 10. Germline loops: CDR1 SGHVS, CDR2 FNYEAQ. This CDR3 reads CASSPRTGAVNEKLFF. CDR3 DNA: TGTGCCAGCAGCCCTAGAACAGGGGCGGTTAATGAAAAACTGTTTTTT.

The gene calls are TRBV7-2 and TRBJ1-1, with TRBD1 matching over 10 bases. The V segment lost 5 bases and the J segment 4 bases; nucleotides outside the gene matches: 7. This CDR3 is built from 15 residues. In germline, CDR1 is SGHTA, CDR2 FQGNSA. CDR3 nucleotides: TGTGCCAGCAGCATCTCGACAGGGGGCCGCACTGAAGCTTTCTTT. This translates into CASSISTGGRTEAFF.

The chain links TRBV7-8 to TRBJ1-1, with D tentatively TRBD1 (5 bases). There are 14 residues in the CDR3. The V end was cut by 1 base, the J end by 2 bases, with 8 bases between. Per the germline V gene, CDR1 is SGHVS and CDR2 is FQNEAQ. The CDR3 DNA reads as TGTGCCAGCAGCTTAGACAGGATTAACACTGAAGCTTTCTTT. Translated, it gives CASSLDRINTEAFF.

The chain uses TRBV11-3 and TRBJ2-3, with a tentative D call TRBD1 (5 bases). The V end lost 4 bases, the J end lost 0 bases, and 14 bases lay between the germline ends. The CDR3 runs to 16 residues. CDR1 SGHNT and CDR2 YENEEA come from the germline V gene. CDR3 region: CASSSRTGLSTDTQYF. DNA of the CDR3: TGTGCCAGCAGCTCCCGAACAGGCCTTAGCACAGATACGCAGTATTTT. The variable domain in full, with the rest retrieved from reference TRBV11-3 and TRBJ2-3, is EAGVVQSPRYKIIEKKQPVAFWCNPISGHNTLYWYLQNLGQGPELLIRYENEEAVDDSQLPKDRFSAERLKGVDSTLKIQPAELGDSAVYLCASSSRTGLSTDTQYFGPGTRLTVL.

The chain recombines TRBV9 with TRBJ1-2; 9 positions match TRBD1. The CDR3 runs 15 residues. Germline values: CDR1 SGDLS, CDR2 YYNGEE. V was clipped by 2 bases and J by 2 bases; unmatched bases: 4. The CDR3 DNA reads TGTGCCAGCAGCGTTGGACAGGGGACGAACTATGGCTACACCTTC. It yields the protein CASSVGQGTNYGYTF.

The chain has TRBV2 and TRBJ2-1, with 10 nucleotides matching TRBD2. Unmatched junction bases numbered 3, after V lost 6 bases and J lost 4 bases. Germline V gene lookup returns CDR1 SNHLY and CDR2 FYNNEI. This CDR3 spans 14 amino acids. This CDR3 reads CASSWTSGYNEQFF. DNA of the CDR3: TGTGCCAGCAGCTGGACTAGCGGATACAATGAGCAGTTCTTC.

This chain uses TRBV12-3 or TRBV12-4 with TRBJ1-1; possibly TRBD1 for D (5 bases). Trimming removed 5 bases from V and 1 base from J, with 8 bases in between. The CDR3 is 13 amino acids. The CDR3 region has the DNA TGTGCCAGCAGTCAGGGTAGGAACACTGAAGCTTTCTTT. It encodes CASSQGRNTEAFF.

This clone is a singleton in its sample. The chain uses TRBV4-3 and TRBJ2-6, with D uncertain. The CDR3 is made up of 19 amino acids. CDR1 and CDR2 (germline): LGHNA, YSLEER. V lost 1 base, J lost 0 bases, and 16 bases lay in between. The CDR3 DNA follows: TGCGCCAGCAGCCAAGTTTCACAGAAAAGTAGCTCTGGGGCCAACGTCCTGACTTTC. This encodes CASSQVSQKSSSGANVLTF.

The rearrangement joins TRBV19 to TRBJ1-5; TRBD1 might be the D (6 bases). This CDR3 has 13 residues. Germline CDR1 LNHDA, CDR2 SQIVND (reference sequence). Between the trimmed V and J ends, which lost 5 bases and 5 bases, there was a span of 10 bases. The chain's CDR3 is CASSFPGDQPQHF. For the CDR3, the DNA is TGTGCCAGTAGTTTTCCAGGGGATCAGCCCCAGCATTTT.